This TCR beta chain is drawn from a study of blood T cells in healthy people across ages (dated by TCRdb to between 2014 and 2016). For the study in its entirety: In model experiments, template switching captured about one uniquely barcoded TCR beta cDNA molecule for every two T cells. Age-related changes in TCR beta repertoire diversity were measured in the study by deep sequencing normalized with unique cDNA molecular identifiers. The donors were split into four age groups: young (average around 15 years), middle-aged (39), aged (approximately 60) and long-lived (about 74). Using the same blood draw, the study looked at two additional independent replicas of 1 million unique cDNA reads for two donors, one aged 18 to 29 and the other aged 80 or older. Study-wide findings and limitations: Estimates of total diversity based on one million sequenced T cells were considered lower bounds and underestimates. Donor CMV infection status was unknown, potentially confounding age-related changes in expanded clonotypes. Compared with the aged group, more naive CD4+ T cells, fewer expanded clones and increased TCR diversity were shown by the long-lived group, suggesting age selection. Observed TCR beta diversity per million T cells fell roughly linearly with age, and a significant reduction was already apparent by age roughly 40. A strong correlation was found between observed TCR beta diversity and the percentage of naive T cells measured by flow cytometry. Since profiling was done on bulk unsorted PBMCs, naive and antigen-experienced compartments could not be conclusively compared.

The library relied on 5' RACE. For sequencing, an Illumina HiSeq 2500 was employed. A second roughly 6 to 11 cycle PCR used a sample-barcoded 5' primer and a J-beta primer mix. A template-switch 5' adaptor carrying 12 random nucleotides introduced a unique molecular identifier onto each TCR beta cDNA molecule. Each sample yielded at least 2.5 million CDR3-containing paired-end reads. First-strand cDNA synthesis was performed from all RNA using the Mint cDNA synthesis kit, with priming by a TRBC-specific oligonucleotide. After uracil-DNA glycosylase treatment, a first 18-cycle PCR used universal primers M1SS and BC2_uni_R on all cDNA. Per the authors' processing: Each sample was normalized by randomly selecting 1 million high-quality reads, each carrying a distinct molecular identifier. Instead of being binned into consensus sequences, reads that shared molecular identifiers were thrown out. CDR3 identification, clonotype clustering and error correction used MiTCR with a Q25 quality threshold and the strictest error-elimination algorithm. A nonparametric unseen species model using Euler transformation provided a lower-bound estimate of total TCR beta diversity. TCRdb itself trimmed the public reads at Q25 with fastp, ran MiXCR and retained productive beta chains. Every entry covers one CDR3 protein and lists the most common genes and DNA from its rows. TCRdb's processing, not the study's, gives the V and J calls here. The sample data list 500,000 to 550,000 distinct CDR3 sequences, and approximately 25% of these were observed just once. The ten largest clones capture roughly 9% of the sample.

Details on this clonotype: Its cognate antigen has yet to be identified. No much larger clone is present one base from it, and per-base qualities are unavailable.

The donors were roughly 38 Caucasian individuals from Russia, aged 6 to 90 years, who were systemically healthy. Each donor gave 8 to 10 milliliters of peripheral blood, drawn into EDTA-treated Vacutainer tubes. Ficoll-Paque density-gradient centrifugation was used to isolate PBMCs, with at least 7 million per sample. Trizol reagent was used to extract total RNA from PBMCs, with at least 6 micrograms per sample. Naive CD45RAhigh/CD27high T cell percentages were measured by flow cytometry on a PBMC aliquot from every donor. The CDR3, from cysteine to phenylalanine, totals 13 residues. Only CDR3 DNA remains: 39 bases, in frame from the first base. Sequences MNHEY (CDR1) and SMNVEV (CDR2) are obtained from the germline V gene (reference sequence). At the junction V is shortened by 0 bases and J by 3 bases, with 6 bases in between. The same sample was also used in a study of T cells of mothers and their children. According to the second study: Nine systemically healthy Caucasian individuals served as donors, namely three mothers together with their six children. cDNA synthesis used all of the extracted RNA, with approximately 1.4 ug of RNA in each 15 ul reaction. Sample barcodes and 2-4 random nucleotides were added via the M1S primer in the second PCR. Over 8 million TCR beta CDR3 reads were obtained for each mother, and 2.5 million to 3.5 million reads were obtained for each child. TCR recombination output is similarly shaped by thymic selection in related and unrelated pairs, with a minor effect exerted by inherited differences. Normalized repertoire overlap was always found to be slightly, but never significantly, higher in related mother-child pairs than in unrelated mother-child pairs. With a sensitivity of about 100 clones per million clonotypes, no persistent microchimeric T cell clones were detected. In the study, deep NGS was used to compare the TCR beta repertoires of mothers and children, and features distinguishing related mother-child pairs from unrelated individuals were sought. Mothers averaged approximately 40 +/- 4 years of age and children averaged around 10 +/- 4 years. Libraries were sequenced on Illumina HiSeq 2000 with 100+100 nt paired-end reads after adapter ligation with NEBNext reagents. To avoid cross-contamination, the mother libraries and the child libraries were prepared a month apart and sequenced in separate runs. Between roughly 500,000 and 2,100,000 distinct TCR beta clonotypes were identified per donor. Naive TCR beta clonotypes were estimated from low-frequency clonotypes matched to each donor's FACS-determined naive share, without sorting.

This receptor chain uses TRBV27 and TRBJ2-7; a tentative D match to TRBD2 spans 5 bases. This receptor was taken from a boy between 10 and 17 years old in good health. Sequencing input: blood. The CDR3 is CASSLSAGYEQYF. The sequenced DNA is TGTGCCAGCAGTTTATCCGCGGGCTACGAGCAGTACTTC.